The rows below give T cell receptor beta chains drawn from one sample of a study of cytomegalovirus exposure and HLA in healthy donors. The table came from immunoSEQ multiplex PCR; TCRdb's copy has only in-frame clones and leaves some out. This table has 150,000 or so clones, about 86% appearing once. Material: PBMCs. The origin of the receptors is a man aged 18 to 29 in good health and CMV-seropositive. The CDR3 runs from the conserved cysteine through the conserved F or W.

V | CDR3
TRBV19 | CASSPRSNSYNSPLHF
TRBV7-2 | CASSLALTTEAFF
TRBV12-5 | CASGRDRIEAFF
TRBV5-1 | CASSLKPGYYGYTF
TRBV5-1 | CASSLARGGYEQYF
TRBV19 | CASSIVPGHVATNEKLFF
TRBV20-1 | CSASLPAGQYF
TRBV18 | CASSPLGQGSTDTQYF
TRBV5-4 | CASSLRLAGGQETQYF
TRBV25-1 | CASREGGKHGYTF
TRBV5-1 | CASSDSGLTYEQYF
TRBV5-6 | CASNYGTSTEQYF
TRBV7-9 | CASSPTGLGTDTQYF
TRBV5-4 | CASSTGTLGANYGYTF
TRBV5-8 | CASSGGGLASPYEQYF
TRBV6-1 | CASSEGGEGNTGELFF
TRBV2 | CASSENGEDEQYF
TRBV5-4 | CASSPGGSGGTEAFF
TRBV7-2 | CASSSSRDRANQPQHF
TRBV6-5 | CASSSRAQTSYEQYF
TRBV7-9 | CASSFTGQADIQYF
TRBV5-1 | CASSLAGTGGYGYTF
TRBV4-2 | CASSQVREAQYF
TRBV5-3 | CARSSPVGPQHF
TRBV11-2 | CASSSSRGGDGYTF
TRBV25-1 | CASSEWGLSEQFF
TRBV4-3 | CASSQDRAVREGQYF
TRBV27 | CASSLYVGDWDTEAFF